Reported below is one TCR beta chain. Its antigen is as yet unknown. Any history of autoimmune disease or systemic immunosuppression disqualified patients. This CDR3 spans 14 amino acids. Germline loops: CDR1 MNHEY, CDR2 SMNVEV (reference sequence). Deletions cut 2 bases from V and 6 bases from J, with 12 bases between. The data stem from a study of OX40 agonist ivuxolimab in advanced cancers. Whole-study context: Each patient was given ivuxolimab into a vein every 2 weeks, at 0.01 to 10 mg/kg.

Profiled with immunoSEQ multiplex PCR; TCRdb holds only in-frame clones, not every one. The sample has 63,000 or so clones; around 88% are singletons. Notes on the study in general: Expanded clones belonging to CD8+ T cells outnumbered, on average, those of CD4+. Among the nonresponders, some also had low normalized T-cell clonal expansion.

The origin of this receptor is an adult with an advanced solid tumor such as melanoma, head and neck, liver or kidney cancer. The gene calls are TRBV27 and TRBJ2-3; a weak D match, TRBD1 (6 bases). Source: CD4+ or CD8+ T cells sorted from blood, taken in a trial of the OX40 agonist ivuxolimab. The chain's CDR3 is CASSLGQSLDTQYF. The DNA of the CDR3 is TGTGCCAGCAGTTTAGGACAGTCTTTGGATACGCAGTATTTT.